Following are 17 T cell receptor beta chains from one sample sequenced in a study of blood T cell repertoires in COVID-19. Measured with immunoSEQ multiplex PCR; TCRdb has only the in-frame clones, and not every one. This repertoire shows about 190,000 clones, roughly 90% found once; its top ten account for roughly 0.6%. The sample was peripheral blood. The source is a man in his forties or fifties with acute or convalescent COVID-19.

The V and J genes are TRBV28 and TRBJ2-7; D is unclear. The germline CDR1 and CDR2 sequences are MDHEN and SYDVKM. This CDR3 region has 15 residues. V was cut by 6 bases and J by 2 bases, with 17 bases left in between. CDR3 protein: CASSRSSPGPYEQYF. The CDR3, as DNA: TGTGCCAGCAGCCGCAGTTCCCCGGGTCCCTACGAGCAGTACTTC. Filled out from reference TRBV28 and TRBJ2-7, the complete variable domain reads DVKVTQSSRYLVKRTGEKVFLECVQDMDHENMFWYRQDPGLGLRLIYFSYDVKMKEKGDIPEGYSVSREKKERFSLILESASTNQTSMYLCASSRSSPGPYEQYFGPGTRLTVT.

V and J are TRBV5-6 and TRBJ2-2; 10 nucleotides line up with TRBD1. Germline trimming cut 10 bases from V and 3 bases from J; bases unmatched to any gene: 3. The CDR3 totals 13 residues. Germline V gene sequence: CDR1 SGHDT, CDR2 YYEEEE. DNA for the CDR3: TGTGCCGGCGGGACAGGGGACACCGGGGAGCTGTTTTTT. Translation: CAGGTGDTGELFF.

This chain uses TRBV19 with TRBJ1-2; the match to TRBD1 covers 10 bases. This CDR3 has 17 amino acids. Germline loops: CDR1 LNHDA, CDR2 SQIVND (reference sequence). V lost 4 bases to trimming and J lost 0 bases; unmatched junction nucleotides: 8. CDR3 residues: CASSTRDRGHPNYGYTF. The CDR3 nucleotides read TGTGCCAGTAGTACACGGGACAGGGGACATCCTAACTATGGCTACACCTTC. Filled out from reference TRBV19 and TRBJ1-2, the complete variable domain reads DGGITQSPKYLFRKEGQNVTLSCEQNLNHDAMYWYRQDPGQGLRLIYYSQIVNDFQKGDIAEGYSVSREKKESFPLTVTSAQKNPTAFYLCASSTRDRGHPNYGYTFGSGTRLTVV.

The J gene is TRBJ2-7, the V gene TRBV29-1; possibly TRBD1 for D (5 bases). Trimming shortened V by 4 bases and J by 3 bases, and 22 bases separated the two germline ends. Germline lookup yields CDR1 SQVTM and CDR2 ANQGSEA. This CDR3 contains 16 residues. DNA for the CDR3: TGCAGCGTTGGCTGGGGCATAGCCAAACTTAACTACGAGCAGTACTTC. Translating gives CSVGWGIAKLNYEQYF.

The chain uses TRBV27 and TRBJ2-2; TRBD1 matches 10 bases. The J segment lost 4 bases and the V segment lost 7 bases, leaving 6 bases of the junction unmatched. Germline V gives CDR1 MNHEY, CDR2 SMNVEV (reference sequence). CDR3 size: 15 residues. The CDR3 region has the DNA TGTGCCAGCACCCGACAGGGGGCCAGCACCGGGGAGCTGTTTTTT. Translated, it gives CASTRQGASTGELFF.

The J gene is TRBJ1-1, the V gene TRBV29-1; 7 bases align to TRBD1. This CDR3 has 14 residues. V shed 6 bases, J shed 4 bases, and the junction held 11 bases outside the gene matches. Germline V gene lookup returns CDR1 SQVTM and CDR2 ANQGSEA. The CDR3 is CSVSQTTGFTEAFF. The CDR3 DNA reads TGCAGCGTCTCCCAAACGACAGGGTTCACTGAAGCTTTCTTT.

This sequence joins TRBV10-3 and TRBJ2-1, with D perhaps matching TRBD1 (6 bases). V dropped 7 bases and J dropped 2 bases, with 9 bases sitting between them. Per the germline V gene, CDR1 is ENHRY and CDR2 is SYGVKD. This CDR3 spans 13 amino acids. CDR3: CAITGDTYNEQFF. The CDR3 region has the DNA TGTGCCATCACCGGGGACACCTACAATGAGCAGTTCTTC.

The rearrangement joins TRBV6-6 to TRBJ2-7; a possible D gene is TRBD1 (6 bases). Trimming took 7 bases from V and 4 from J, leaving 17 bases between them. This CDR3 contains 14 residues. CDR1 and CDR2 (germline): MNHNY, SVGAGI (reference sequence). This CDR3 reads CASTPEGGIYEQYV. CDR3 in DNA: TGTGCCAGCACCCCCGAAGGGGGTATATACGAGCAGTACGTC.

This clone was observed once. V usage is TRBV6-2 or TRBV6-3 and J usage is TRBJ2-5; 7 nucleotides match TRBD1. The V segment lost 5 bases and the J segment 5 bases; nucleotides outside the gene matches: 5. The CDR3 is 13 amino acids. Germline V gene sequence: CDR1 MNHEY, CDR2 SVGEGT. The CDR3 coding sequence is TGTGCCAGCAGTACAGGGGATCAGGAGACCCAGTACTTC. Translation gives CASSTGDQETQYF.

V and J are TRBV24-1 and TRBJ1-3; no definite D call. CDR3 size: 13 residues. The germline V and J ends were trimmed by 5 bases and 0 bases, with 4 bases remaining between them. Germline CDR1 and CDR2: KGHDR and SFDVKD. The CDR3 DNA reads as TGTGCCACCAGTGCGAGCTCTGGAAACACCATATATTTT. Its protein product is CATSASSGNTIYF.

CDR3 coding DNA: TGTGCCAGCAGCTTAGACCCAGGGTCTGGAAACACCATATATTTT. It specifies CASSLDPGSGNTIYF. The rearrangement uses TRBV7-2 and TRBJ1-3, with D possibly being TRBD1 (5 bases). Trimming cost V 1 base and J 1 base, with 8 bases left between them. Germline assignment: CDR1 SGHTA and CDR2 FQGNSA. The CDR3 is 15 residues long. Full variable domain (remainder filled in from reference TRBV7-2 and TRBJ1-3): GAGVSQSPSNKVTEKGKDVELRCDPISGHTALYWYRQSLGQGLEFLIYFQGNSAPDKSGLPSDRFSAERTGGSVSTLTIQRTQQEDSAVYLCASSLDPGSGNTIYFGEGSWLTVV.

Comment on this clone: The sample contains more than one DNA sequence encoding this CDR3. The CDR3 coding sequence is TGCGCCAGCAGCTTGCAGACAGGGAATACTGAAGCTTTCTTT. It translates to CASSLQTGNTEAFF. The rearrangement uses TRBV5-1 and TRBJ1-1; 7 bases line up with TRBD1. V dropped 1 base and J dropped 5; count of bases not matched to a gene: 5. CDR3 length: 14 amino acids. Germline V CDR1 and CDR2: SGHRS, YFSETQ.

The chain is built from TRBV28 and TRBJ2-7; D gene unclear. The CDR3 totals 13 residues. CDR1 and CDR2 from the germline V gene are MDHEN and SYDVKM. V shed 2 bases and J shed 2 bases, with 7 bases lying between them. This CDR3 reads CASSLAEAYEQYF. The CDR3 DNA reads TGTGCCAGCAGTTTAGCGGAAGCCTACGAGCAGTACTTC. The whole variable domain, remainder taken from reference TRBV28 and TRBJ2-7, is DVKVTQSSRYLVKRTGEKVFLECVQDMDHENMFWYRQDPGLGLRLIYFSYDVKMKEKGDIPEGYSVSREKKERFSLILESASTNQTSMYLCASSLAEAYEQYFGPGTRLTVT.

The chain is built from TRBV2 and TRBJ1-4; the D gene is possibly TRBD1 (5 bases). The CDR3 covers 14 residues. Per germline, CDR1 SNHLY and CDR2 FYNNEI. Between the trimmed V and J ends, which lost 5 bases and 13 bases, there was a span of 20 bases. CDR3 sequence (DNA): TGTGCCAGCAGTCCGGACACCTCGTTGATTGGACTGTTTTTT. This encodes CASSPDTSLIGLFF.

The CDR3 nucleotides are TGTGCCAGCGCCCAGGACAGGGGGCTTCACACTGAAGCTTTCTTT. It is translated as CASAQDRGLHTEAFF. The gene calls are TRBV2 and TRBJ1-1, with TRBD1 matching over 11 bases. The germline gives CDR1 SNHLY, CDR2 FYNNEI. Trimming removed 8 bases from V and 3 bases from J; junction bases left unmatched: 8. The length of the CDR3 is 15 residues.

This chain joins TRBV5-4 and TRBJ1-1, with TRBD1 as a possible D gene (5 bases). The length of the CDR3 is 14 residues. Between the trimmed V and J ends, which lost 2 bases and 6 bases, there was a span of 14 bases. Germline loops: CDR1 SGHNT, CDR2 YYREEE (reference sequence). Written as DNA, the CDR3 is TGTGCCAGCAGCTTCCTTCAAGGGGTCGCTGAAGCTTTCTTT. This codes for CASSFLQGVAEAFF.

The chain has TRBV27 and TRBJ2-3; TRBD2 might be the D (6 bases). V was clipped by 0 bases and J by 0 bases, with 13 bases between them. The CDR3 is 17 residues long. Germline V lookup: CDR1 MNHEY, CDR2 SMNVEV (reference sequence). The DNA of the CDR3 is TGTGCCAGCAGTTTATCGTTTCTAGCGTATAGCACAGATACGCAGTATTTT. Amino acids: CASSLSFLAYSTDTQYF.